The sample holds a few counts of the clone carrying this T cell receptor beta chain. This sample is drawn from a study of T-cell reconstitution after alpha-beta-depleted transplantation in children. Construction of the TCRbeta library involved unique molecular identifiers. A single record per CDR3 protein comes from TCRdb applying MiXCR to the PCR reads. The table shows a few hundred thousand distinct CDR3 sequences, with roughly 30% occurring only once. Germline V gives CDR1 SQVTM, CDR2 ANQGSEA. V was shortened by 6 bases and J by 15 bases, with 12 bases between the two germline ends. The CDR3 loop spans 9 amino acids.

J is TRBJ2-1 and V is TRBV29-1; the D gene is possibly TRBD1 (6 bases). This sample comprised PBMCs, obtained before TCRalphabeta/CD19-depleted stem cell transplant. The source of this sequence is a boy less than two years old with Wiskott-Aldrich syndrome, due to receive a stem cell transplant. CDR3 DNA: TGCAGCGTGGACAGCCCGTGGTTCTTC. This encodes CSVDSPWFF.